This T cell receptor (beta chain) comes out of a study of identical twins listed by TCRdb under 2016. In terms of the full investigation: To test whether fetal clonotypes persist, the study used deep sequencing on TCR alpha and beta repertoires from monozygotic twins, unrelated adults of various ages, and cord blood. To rule out contamination, replicate twin experiments were performed at different times with different library preparation protocols. General study outcomes and caveats: Zero-insertion analyses could be partly confounded by invariant T cells such as MAIT and iNKT, although diverse VJ usage argued against such confounding for most clonotypes. Out-of-frame TCR alpha sharing in monozygotic twins was systematically underestimated by recombination models, whereas sharing between unrelated individuals was in agreement with the recombination models. A weaker excess of twin sharing was found in beta out-of-frame sequences because the signal-to-noise ratio was lowered by fewer shared sequences. Abundant cord blood beta clonotypes had fewer insertions, young adult naive repertoires showed a similar but weaker trend, and memory repertoires showed no such trend. Compared with coincidental sharing between unrelated individuals, out-of-frame TCR alpha sequences shared between twins showed an excess of sequences with low generation probability. Because the same donors could not be followed over many years, the conclusions relied on cross-sectional statistical analysis.

This clonotype was recorded many times. This receptor's antigen is unknown. It has no much larger one-base neighbor in the sample; base qualities were not kept. V is cut by 6 bases and J by 6 bases, and the space between the germline ends is 17 bases. From the germline V gene, CDR1 is MNHEY and CDR2 is SVGAGI. The CDR3 sequence holds 14 residues, the cysteine and phenylalanine included. This entry keeps only the CDR3 DNA: 42 bases, framed from base 1. Only healthy Caucasian donors were included. Three pairs of female monozygotic twins, all aged roughly 18 to 29 years, were included in the twin cohort. Peripheral blood mononuclear cells were used as the source from which RNA for TCR libraries was isolated. Receptor amplification or capture employed 5' RACE. The sequencing machine was an Illumina HiSeq 2000. Template switching added a universal primer binding site, and the final cDNA carried a unique molecular identifier that allowed TCR cDNA molecules to be counted accurately. First-strand cDNA for TCR alpha and beta chains was synthesized from specific primers in the conserved constant-segment region. To control for contamination, every cDNA library was double barcoded, receiving both a SMART-Mk sample barcode and Illumina barcodes. TruSeq adapter sequences, together with Illumina sample barcodes, were added in two successive PCR steps. The Illumina HiSeq platform was used with custom primers to sequence TCR alpha and beta cDNA libraries. For the original study's pipeline: MiGEC was used to process raw reads and extract unique molecular identifiers, and MiXCR was used to find CDR3 positions. Recombination models were inferred per individual with the repgenHMM and IGoR tools using an EM algorithm. Shared clonotype analysis was performed with the tcR package in R, normalizing sharing by the product of cloneset sizes. To study raw recombination free of thymic and clonal selection effects, out-of-frame nonproductive sequences were analyzed. TCRdb took the public reads, trimmed them with fastp at Q25, ran MiXCR for clone calling and kept in-frame beta chains. Merged by CDR3 protein, the rows form single entries marked with the most common genes and DNA. The V and J calls come from TCRdb's annotation, not from the publication. Within this sample are over 600,000 distinct CDR3 sequences, with less than 25% of them counted one time only. The top ten hold around 4.4% of the sample.

In addition, the sample was reused for a study of T cells expressing NK-cell markers. From the second report: In sorted CD3+CD56+NKG2C+, CD3+CD56+NKG2C- and CD3+CD56-NKG2C+ T-cell subsets from eight donors, TCR beta-chain repertoires were profiled. Among the eight sequenced donors, seven were HCMV-seropositive and one was HCMV-seronegative. In several experiments an anti-gammadeltaTCR antibody was added to restrict sorting to alphabetaTCR-expressing T cells. In a handful of donors, the dominant CD3+CD56+NKG2C+ clonotypes ranked among the top 10 CD8+ clonotypes, making up 1.0-7.0% of CD8+ T cells. Those dominant clonotypes were again the most abundant among CD3+CD56-NKG2C+ cells in a few donors, at roughly 25-65%. It remained unclear whether the expanded NKG2C-expressing T cell clones were specific for HCMV antigens. Randomly selected healthy volunteers, three men and five women, were used as the eight sequenced donors. A commercial ELISA kit detecting HCMV-specific IgG in serum was used to determine HCMV serostatus. For about 6 donors, bulk peripheral blood T-cell repertoires were additionally sequenced from unsorted PBMC. Reads were demultiplexed and grouped by UMI with MIGEC, and clonotypes were assembled and quantified with MiTCR. To exclude erroneous sequences, only TCR cDNA sequences supported by at least two reads were retained. The tcR package was used for downstream repertoire analysis, and clonotypes were matched between fractions using CDR3 nucleotide sequence together with V segment. Antigen specificity was annotated against VDJdb with VDJmatch, allowing one amino acid substitution in CDR3.

The sample comprised PBMCs. The chain is assembled from TRBV6-5 and TRBJ1-1, with TRBD1 perhaps the D gene, on 5 matching bases. The clonotype was recovered from a woman younger than 30 in good health. The DNA sequence reads TGTGCCAGCAGCTACGTGGGGGAGAAGGCTGAAGCTTTCTTT. Its amino acids are CASSYVGEKAEAFF.